The rows below give T cell receptor beta chains drawn from one sample of a study of blood T cell repertoires in COVID-19. Here immunoSEQ multiplex PCR was the method, and the copy in TCRdb shows in-frame clones only, minus some. The data contain approximately 250,000 clones, approximately 89% of them singletons. The sequencing sample was made of PBMCs or T cells enriched from blood (not recorded which). The source is a woman aged 40-49 years with acute COVID-19. The CDR3 runs from the conserved cysteine through the conserved F or W. The D gene is left open where the match is weak. Rows may omit the clone size; those that give it use once, few, many or a size class.

j_call: TRBJ2-1
d_call: -
v_call: TRBV19
clone_size: -
cdr3_nt: TGTGCCAGTAGTATTTTCATGTTGAGTGACTACAATGAGCAGTTCTTC
cdr3_aa: CASSIFMLSDYNEQFF

j_call: TRBJ2-7
d_call: -
v_call: TRBV27
clone_size: -
cdr3_nt: TGTGCCAGCAGTTCCGTTAGGGGCGCAAAATCCTACGAGCAGTACTTC
cdr3_aa: CASSSVRGAKSYEQYF

j_call: TRBJ1-1
d_call: -
v_call: TRBV11-2
clone_size: few
cdr3_nt: TGTGCCAGCAGCTTCAGGGATCGGACTGAAGCTTTCTTT
cdr3_aa: CASSFRDRTEAFF

j_call: TRBJ2-1
d_call: TRBD2
v_call: TRBV24-1
clone_size: -
cdr3_nt: TGTGCCACCAGTGTCCCCGGACTAGCGGGAGCCAATGAGCAGTTCTTC
cdr3_aa: CATSVPGLAGANEQFF

j_call: TRBJ1-1
d_call: -
v_call: TRBV6-5
clone_size: few
cdr3_nt: TGTGCCAGCAGTCCTTTTGGGGGGGCCACTGAAGCTTTCTTT
cdr3_aa: CASSPFGGATEAFF

j_call: TRBJ2-1
d_call: TRBD2
v_call: TRBV29-1
clone_size: -
cdr3_nt: TGCAGCGTTGAAGGGCTAGCGGTGATTAATGAGCAGTTCTTC
cdr3_aa: CSVEGLAVINEQFF

j_call: TRBJ1-1
d_call: -
v_call: TRBV7-8
clone_size: -
cdr3_nt: TGTGCCAGCAGCCTTCAGCAGGTTGGGACTGAAGCTTTCTTT
cdr3_aa: CASSLQQVGTEAFF

j_call: TRBJ1-4
d_call: -
v_call: TRBV21-1
clone_size: -
cdr3_nt: TGTGCCAGCAGAGATAGGCGGAGACGCTTCAATGAAAAACTGTTTTTT
cdr3_aa: CASRDRRRRFNEKLFF

j_call: TRBJ1-1
d_call: -
v_call: TRBV5-4
clone_size: -
cdr3_nt: TGTGCCAGCAGCTCACCCCCAGGGGTGGAGAACACTGAAGCTTTCTTT
cdr3_aa: CASSSPPGVENTEAFF

j_call: TRBJ1-2
d_call: -
v_call: TRBV30
clone_size: once
cdr3_nt: TGTGCCTGGAGAACGCGTGCGGGGTATGGTGGCTACACCTTC
cdr3_aa: CAWRTRAGYGGYTF

j_call: TRBJ2-3
d_call: -
v_call: TRBV28
clone_size: -
cdr3_nt: TGTGCCAGCAGTTTTCGGTGGGAGGGCACAGATACGCAGTATTTT
cdr3_aa: CASSFRWEGTDTQYF

j_call: TRBJ1-1
d_call: -
v_call: TRBV6-2/TRBV6-3
clone_size: -
cdr3_nt: TGTGCCAGCAGTTACAGGGAACTACGGGGCACTGAAGCTTTCTTT
cdr3_aa: CASSYRELRGTEAFF

j_call: TRBJ2-7
d_call: TRBD1
v_call: TRBV7-9
clone_size: -
cdr3_nt: TGTGCCAGCAGCCCCGGGACAGGGAGTTACGAGCAGTACTTC
cdr3_aa: CASSPGTGSYEQYF

j_call: TRBJ2-1
d_call: -
v_call: TRBV28
clone_size: -
cdr3_nt: TGTGCCAGCAGACCTCAGGGTATGGGATACTACAATGAGCAGTTCTTC
cdr3_aa: CASRPQGMGYYNEQFF

j_call: TRBJ1-2
d_call: -
v_call: TRBV7-2
clone_size: -
cdr3_nt: TGTGCCAGCAGCAGGGCCCCACAGGGAAACTATGGCTACACCTTC
cdr3_aa: CASSRAPQGNYGYTF

j_call: TRBJ1-1
d_call: TRBD1
v_call: TRBV13
clone_size: -
cdr3_nt: TGTGCCAGCAGCTTAGGACAGGGACAGGGTGGAGCTTTCTTT
cdr3_aa: CASSLGQGQGGAFF

j_call: TRBJ2-3
d_call: -
v_call: TRBV2
clone_size: -
cdr3_nt: TGTGCCAGCAGGCCAGAGGGACTGGGGCAGTATTTT
cdr3_aa: CASRPEGLGQYF

j_call: TRBJ2-7
d_call: TRBD2
v_call: TRBV18
clone_size: -
cdr3_nt: TGTGCCAGCTCACCAGGGCCTAGCGGGAGACCGGCCTACGAGCAGTACTTC
cdr3_aa: CASSPGPSGRPAYEQYF

j_call: TRBJ1-6
d_call: TRBD1
v_call: TRBV19
clone_size: -
cdr3_nt: TGTGCCAGTAGTCCCCCGGGGACAGAGAATTCACCCCTCCACTTT
cdr3_aa: CASSPPGTENSPLHF

j_call: TRBJ2-7
d_call: -
v_call: TRBV12-3/TRBV12-4
clone_size: -
cdr3_nt: TGTGCCAGCAGTTTAAGGGGTCAATACGAGCAGTACTTC
cdr3_aa: CASSLRGQYEQYF

j_call: TRBJ1-5
d_call: -
v_call: TRBV25-1
clone_size: -
cdr3_nt: TGTGCCAGCAAAGGACAGCCCAATCAGCCCCAGCATTTT
cdr3_aa: CASKGQPNQPQHF

j_call: TRBJ2-3
d_call: TRBD2
v_call: TRBV24-1
clone_size: -
cdr3_nt: TGTGCCACTAGCCGGGAGGTTGACCTCACAGATACGCAGTATTTT
cdr3_aa: CATSREVDLTDTQYF

j_call: TRBJ2-1
d_call: TRBD2
v_call: TRBV12-5
clone_size: once
cdr3_nt: TGTGCTAGTGGTTTGCGACTAGCGATCGGCAATGAGCAGTTCTTC
cdr3_aa: CASGLRLAIGNEQFF

j_call: TRBJ1-5
d_call: -
v_call: TRBV5-8
clone_size: -
cdr3_nt: TGTGCCAGCAGCTTGGGACAGTATAGCAATCAGCCCCAGCATTTT
cdr3_aa: CASSLGQYSNQPQHF

j_call: TRBJ1-1
d_call: TRBD1
v_call: TRBV7-9
clone_size: -
cdr3_nt: TGTGCCAGCAGCGCAGGGGGGATGAACACTGAAGCTTTCTTT
cdr3_aa: CASSAGGMNTEAFF

j_call: TRBJ2-7
d_call: TRBD1
v_call: TRBV7-9
clone_size: -
cdr3_nt: TGTGCCAGCAGCTTAGTACCGGGCAGGGGGCGTAAATACGAGCAGTACTTC
cdr3_aa: CASSLVPGRGRKYEQYF

j_call: TRBJ2-1
d_call: TRBD2
v_call: TRBV6-2/TRBV6-3
clone_size: -
cdr3_nt: TGTGCCAGCAGTTACGGGCTAGCGGGAGTCGATGAGCAGTTCTTC
cdr3_aa: CASSYGLAGVDEQFF

j_call: TRBJ1-2
d_call: TRBD1
v_call: TRBV19
clone_size: -
cdr3_nt: TGTGCCAGTAGTAGTGGACAGGGGGATTATGGCTACACCTTC
cdr3_aa: CASSSGQGDYGYTF

j_call: TRBJ1-1
d_call: -
v_call: TRBV19
clone_size: -
cdr3_nt: TGTGCCAGTAGTATACTTTCGTCGGGGGAGAGAGAAGCTTTCTTT
cdr3_aa: CASSILSSGEREAFF

j_call: TRBJ2-1
d_call: -
v_call: TRBV4-3
clone_size: -
cdr3_nt: TGCGCCAGCAGCCAAGAGGCCCGGTACGGGGAGCAGTTCTTC
cdr3_aa: CASSQEARYGEQFF